This T cell receptor beta chain was recovered during a study of PD-L1 blockade in urothelial cancer. Profiling relied on immunoSEQ multiplex PCR, and the TCRdb table lists in-frame clones only, not all of them. The table records tens of thousands of clones, over 60% of them present only once. Noted time point: peripheral blood 6 weeks after treatment start. J gave up 8 bases and V 3 bases, and 7 bases lay outside the gene matches. CDR1 and CDR2 (germline): MRHNA, SNTAGT. The CDR3 totals 14 residues. The chain recombines TRBV6-4 with TRBJ2-3; 8 bases match TRBD2. This clonotype was sampled from a man in his 70s with urothelial cancer. Sequencing used PBMCs, obtained around atezolizumab (anti-PD-L1) treatment. The DNA of the CDR3 is TGTGCCAGCAGTGAGGGGACTAGTAGGACTACGCAGTATTTT. It specifies CASSEGTSRTTQYF.